The T cell receptor beta chain described here comes from a study of T cells in Graves' hyperthyroidism and ophthalmopathy. As to this clonotype: Its antigen is unknown.

Graves' hyperthyroidism is called stable when ophthalmopathy does not progress within 18 months. Study-level results: Most thyroid clonotypes expanded above 0.001 appeared in blood too. Stable hyperthyroidism was told apart from ophthalmopathy by a model built on 13 V-J features. The model foresaw ophthalmopathy a median approximately 6.1 months prior to onset.

TCR beta CDR3 sequences were amplified from RNA transcripts. Primed by the HTBI set, a first-round RT-PCR was run on the TCR CDR3. Via MiXCR, TCRdb re-called the multiplex PCR reads, giving one row per CDR3 protein. The table includes a few hundred thousand distinct CDR3 sequences, around 46% detected once. V dropped 5 bases and J dropped 8 bases, with 15 bases sitting between them. Germline CDR1 SEHNR, CDR2 FQNEAQ (reference sequence). CDR3 length equals 13 residues. The chain employs TRBV7-9 and TRBJ1-2, with D possibly being TRBD1 (6 bases). The clonotype comes from a woman younger than 35 with Graves' hyperthyroidism. Sequencing was performed on peripheral blood or thyroid tissue (not recorded which). As DNA, the CDR3 is TGTGCCAGCAGCCAAAGCGAGGGGGGAGGCTACACCTTC. Its protein product is CASSQSEGGGYTF.